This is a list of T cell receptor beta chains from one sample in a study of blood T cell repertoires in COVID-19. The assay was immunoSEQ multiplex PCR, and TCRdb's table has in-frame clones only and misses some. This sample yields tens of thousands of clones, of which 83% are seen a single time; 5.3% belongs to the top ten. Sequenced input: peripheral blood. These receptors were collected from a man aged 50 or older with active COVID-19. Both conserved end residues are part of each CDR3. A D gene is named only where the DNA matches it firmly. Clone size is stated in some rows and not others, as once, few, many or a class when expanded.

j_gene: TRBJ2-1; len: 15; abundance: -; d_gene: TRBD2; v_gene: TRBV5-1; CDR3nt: TGCGCCAGCAGCTTGGCTGCGGGAGGTTACAATGAGCAGTTCTTC; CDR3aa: CASSLAAGGYNEQFF
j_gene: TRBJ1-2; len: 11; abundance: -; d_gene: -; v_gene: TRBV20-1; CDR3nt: TGCAGTGCTAGAGATTTGGGAGTCGCTCCCTTC; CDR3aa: CSARDLGVAPF
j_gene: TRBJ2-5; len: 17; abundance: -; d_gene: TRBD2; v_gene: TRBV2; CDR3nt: TGTGCCAGCAGATCTAGCGGGGGGGCCTCATGGTTAGAGACCCAGTACTTC; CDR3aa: CASRSSGGASWLETQYF
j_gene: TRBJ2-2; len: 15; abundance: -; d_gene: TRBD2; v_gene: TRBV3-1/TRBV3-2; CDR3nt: TGTGCCAGCAGACTAGCGGGAGCGAACACCGGGGAGCTGTTTTTT; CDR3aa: CASRLAGANTGELFF
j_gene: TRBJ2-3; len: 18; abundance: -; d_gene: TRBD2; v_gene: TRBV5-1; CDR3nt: TGCGCCAGCAGCCTCCCCGGGCTAGCGGGGGGCGGGACAGATACGCAGTATTTT; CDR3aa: CASSLPGLAGGGTDTQYF
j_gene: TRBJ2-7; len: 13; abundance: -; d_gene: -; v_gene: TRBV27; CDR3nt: TGTGCCAGCAGTCCCCTGGGCAGGGGCGAGCAGTACTTC; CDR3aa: CASSPLGRGEQYF
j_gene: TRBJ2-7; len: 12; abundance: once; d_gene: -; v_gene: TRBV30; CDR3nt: TGTGCCTGGAGTGTACAGGGCTACGAGCAGTACTTC; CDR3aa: CAWSVQGYEQYF
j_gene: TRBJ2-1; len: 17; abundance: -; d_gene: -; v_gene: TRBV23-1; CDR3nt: TGCGCCAGCAGTCATTCCCGGGGAGGGGGACCCTACAATGAGCAGTTCTTC; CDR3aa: CASSHSRGGGPYNEQFF
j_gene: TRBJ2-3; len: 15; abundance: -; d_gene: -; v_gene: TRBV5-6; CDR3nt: TGTGCCAGCAGCCCACTGGGGGGTTCGACAGATACGCAGTATTTT; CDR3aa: CASSPLGGSTDTQYF
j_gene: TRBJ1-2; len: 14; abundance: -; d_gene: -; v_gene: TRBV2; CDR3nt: TGTGCCAGCAGTCGGGATAGGGAGGACTATGGCTACACCTTC; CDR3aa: CASSRDREDYGYTF
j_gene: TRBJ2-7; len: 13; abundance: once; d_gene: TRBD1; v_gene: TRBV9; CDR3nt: TGTGCCAGCAGCGGGCAGGGGGCCTACGAGCAGTACTTC; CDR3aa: CASSGQGAYEQYF
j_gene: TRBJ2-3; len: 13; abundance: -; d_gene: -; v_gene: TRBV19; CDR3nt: TGTGCCAATGACATATTCAGCACAGATACGCAGTATTTT; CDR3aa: CANDIFSTDTQYF
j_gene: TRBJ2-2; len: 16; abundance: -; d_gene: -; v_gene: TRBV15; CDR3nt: TGTGCCACCAGCAGAGAAAGCCTAGGGAACACCGGGGAGCTGTTTTTT; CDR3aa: CATSRESLGNTGELFF
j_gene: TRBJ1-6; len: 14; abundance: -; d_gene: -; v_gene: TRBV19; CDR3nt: TGTGCCAGTACCCCCGCGGAGGAGAGTTCACCCCTCCACTTT; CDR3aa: CASTPAEESSPLHF
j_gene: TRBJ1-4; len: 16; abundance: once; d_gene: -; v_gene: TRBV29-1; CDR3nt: TGCAGCGTTGGTGTGGGGACAAAGGCGACTAATGAAAAACTGTTTTTT; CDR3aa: CSVGVGTKATNEKLFF
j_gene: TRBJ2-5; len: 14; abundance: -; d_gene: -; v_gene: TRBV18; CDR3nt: TGTGCCAGCTCACCAGGGGCTACGCAAGAGACCCAGTACTTC; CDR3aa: CASSPGATQETQYF
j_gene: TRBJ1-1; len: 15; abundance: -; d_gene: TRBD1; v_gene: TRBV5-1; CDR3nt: TGCGCCAGCAGCCTAGGACAGGGGTTCGACACTGAAGCTTTCTTT; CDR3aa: CASSLGQGFDTEAFF
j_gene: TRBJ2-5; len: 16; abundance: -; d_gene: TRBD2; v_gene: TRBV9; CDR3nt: TGTGCCAGCAGCGCCACTAGCGGGGGGGCACAAGAGACCCAGTACTTC; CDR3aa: CASSATSGGAQETQYF
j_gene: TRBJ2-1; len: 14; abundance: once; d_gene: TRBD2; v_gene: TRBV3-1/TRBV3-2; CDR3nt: TGTGCCAGCAGCCAAGTTCTAGCGGGCAATGAGCAGTTCTTC; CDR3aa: CASSQVLAGNEQFF
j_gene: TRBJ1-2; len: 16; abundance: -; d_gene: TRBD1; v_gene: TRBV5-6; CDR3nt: TGTGCCAGCAGCTTGGACGGGACAGGGGGCCACTATGGCTACACCTTC; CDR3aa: CASSLDGTGGHYGYTF
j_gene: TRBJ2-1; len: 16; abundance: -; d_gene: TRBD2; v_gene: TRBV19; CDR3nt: TGTGCCAGTAGAACTAGCGGGAGGGGCACCTACAATGAGCAGTTCTTC; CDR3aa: CASRTSGRGTYNEQFF
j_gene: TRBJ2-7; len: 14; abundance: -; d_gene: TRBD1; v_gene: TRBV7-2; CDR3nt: TGTGCCAGCAGCTCGGGACAGGGAGCGTACGAGCAGTACTTC; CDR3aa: CASSSGQGAYEQYF
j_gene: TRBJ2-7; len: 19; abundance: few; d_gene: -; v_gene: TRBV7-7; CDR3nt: TGTGCTAGCAGCTTAGCGGGACAGGTCACTAAGAGCAACTCCTACGAGCAGTACTTC; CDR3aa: CASSLAGQVTKSNSYEQYF
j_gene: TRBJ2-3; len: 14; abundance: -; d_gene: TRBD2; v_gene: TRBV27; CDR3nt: TGTGCCAGCAGTAGGACTAGCGGACCAGATACGCAGTATTTT; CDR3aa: CASSRTSGPDTQYF
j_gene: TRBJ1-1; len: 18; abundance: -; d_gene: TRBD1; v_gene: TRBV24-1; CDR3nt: TGTGCCACCAGTGATCTGGGACAGGGGGCGCGGTTGAACACTGAAGCTTTCTTT; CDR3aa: CATSDLGQGARLNTEAFF
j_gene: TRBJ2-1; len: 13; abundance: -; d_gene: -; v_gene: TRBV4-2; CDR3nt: TGTGCCAGCAGCCAAGATTTCACGGGAGTGGCGTTCTTC; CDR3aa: CASSQDFTGVAFF
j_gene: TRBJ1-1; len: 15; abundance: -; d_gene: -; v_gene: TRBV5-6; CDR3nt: TGTGCCAGCAGCCTAGGGGCCTGGATGAACACTGAAGCTTTCTTT; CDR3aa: CASSLGAWMNTEAFF
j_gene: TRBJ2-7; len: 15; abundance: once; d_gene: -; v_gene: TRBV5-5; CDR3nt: TGTGCCAGCAGCTTGGAAGGTCTCCTCCTAGGCGAGCAGTACTTC; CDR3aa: CASSLEGLLLGEQYF
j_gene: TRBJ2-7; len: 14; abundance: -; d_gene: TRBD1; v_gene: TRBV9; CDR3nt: TGTGCCAGCAGCGCTGGACAGGGAGTATACGAGCAGTACTTC; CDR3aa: CASSAGQGVYEQYF
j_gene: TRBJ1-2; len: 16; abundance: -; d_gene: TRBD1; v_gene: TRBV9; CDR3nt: TGTGCCAGCAGCGCCCTTGGGGACAGGGCTAACTATGGCTACACCTTC; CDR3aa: CASSALGDRANYGYTF
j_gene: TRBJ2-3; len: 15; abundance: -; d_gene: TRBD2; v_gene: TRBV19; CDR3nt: TGTGCCAGCCCATGGGGGGGTGGAAGCACAGATACGCAGTATTTT; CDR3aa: CASPWGGGSTDTQYF
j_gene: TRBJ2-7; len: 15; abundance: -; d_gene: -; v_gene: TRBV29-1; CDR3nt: TGCAGCGTTGAAGATCCGAGAGGGAACTCCTACGAGCAGTACTTC; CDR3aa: CSVEDPRGNSYEQYF
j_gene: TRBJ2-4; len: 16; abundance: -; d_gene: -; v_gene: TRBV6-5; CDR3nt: TGTGCCAGCAGTTCCAGGGACTCGAAGGGCAAAAACATTCAGTACTTC; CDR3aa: CASSSRDSKGKNIQYF
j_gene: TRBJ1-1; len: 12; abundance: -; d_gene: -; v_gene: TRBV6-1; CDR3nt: TGTGCCAGCAGTGAAATGGCCACTGAAGCTTTCTTT; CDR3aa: CASSEMATEAFF
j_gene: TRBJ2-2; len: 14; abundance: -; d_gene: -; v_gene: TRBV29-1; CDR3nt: TGCAGCGTTGCGCAGGGAACACACACCGGGGAGCTGTTTTTT; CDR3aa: CSVAQGTHTGELFF
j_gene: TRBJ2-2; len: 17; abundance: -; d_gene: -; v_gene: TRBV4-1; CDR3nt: TGCGCCAGCAGCCGGTTAGGGGCTTTGGTGGCCACCGGGGAGCTGTTTTTT; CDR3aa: CASSRLGALVATGELFF
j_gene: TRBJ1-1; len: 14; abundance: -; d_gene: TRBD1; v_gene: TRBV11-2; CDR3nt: TGTGCCAGCAGCCGGACAGGTGGAGAGGTTGAAGCTTTCTTT; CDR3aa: CASSRTGGEVEAFF
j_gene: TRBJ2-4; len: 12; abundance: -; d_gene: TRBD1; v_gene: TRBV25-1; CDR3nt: TGTGCCAGACAGGGGGCAGGATACATTCAGTACTTC; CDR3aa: CARQGAGYIQYF
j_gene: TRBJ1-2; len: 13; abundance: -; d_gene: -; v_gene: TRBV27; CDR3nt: TGTGCCAGCAGTTTAGGAGCCAACTATGGCTACACCTTC; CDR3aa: CASSLGANYGYTF
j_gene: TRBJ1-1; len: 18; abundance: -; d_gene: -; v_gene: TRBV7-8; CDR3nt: TGTGCCAGCAGCTTAGCGCGGCGGTCCTCCCTTATGAACACTGAAGCTTTCTTT; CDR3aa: CASSLARRSSLMNTEAFF
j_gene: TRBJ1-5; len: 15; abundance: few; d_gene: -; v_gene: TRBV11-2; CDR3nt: TGTGCCAGCAGCTTAGAGGGCCAGGGGTCCCAGCCCCAGCATTTT; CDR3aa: CASSLEGQGSQPQHF
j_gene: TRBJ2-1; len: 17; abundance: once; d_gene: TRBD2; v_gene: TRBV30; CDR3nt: TGTGCCTGGAGTGGAGTATTGAGGCTAGCGGGACTGACTGAGCAGTTCTTC; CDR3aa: CAWSGVLRLAGLTEQFF
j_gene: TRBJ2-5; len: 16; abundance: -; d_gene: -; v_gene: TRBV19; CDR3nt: TGTGCCAGTAGTATAGGAACTAGCATCCCCCAAGAGACCCAGTACTTC; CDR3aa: CASSIGTSIPQETQYF
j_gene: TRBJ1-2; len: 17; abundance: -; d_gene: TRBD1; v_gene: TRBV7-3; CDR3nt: TGTGCCAGCAGCTTACGTCCCGGGACAGGGTTGGGGGATGGCTACACCTTC; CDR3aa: CASSLRPGTGLGDGYTF
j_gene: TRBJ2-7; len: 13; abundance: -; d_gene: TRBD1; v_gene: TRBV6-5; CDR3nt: TGTGCCAGCAGTTACACGACAGGGTCCGAGCAGTACTTC; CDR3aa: CASSYTTGSEQYF
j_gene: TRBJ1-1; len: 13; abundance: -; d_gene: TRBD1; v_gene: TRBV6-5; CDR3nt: TGTGCCAGCAGGAATTCTCGGACAGGTGAAGCTTTCTTT; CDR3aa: CASRNSRTGEAFF
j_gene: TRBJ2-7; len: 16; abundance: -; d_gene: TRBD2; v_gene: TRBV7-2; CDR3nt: TGTGCCAGCAGCGTTCGAGGGACCGGGAGGGCGTACGAGCAGTACTTC; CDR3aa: CASSVRGTGRAYEQYF
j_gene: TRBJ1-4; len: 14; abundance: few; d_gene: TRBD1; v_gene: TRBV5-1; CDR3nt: TGCGCCAGCAGCTTTGGACAGGGGCCGGAAAAACTGTTTTTT; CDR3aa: CASSFGQGPEKLFF
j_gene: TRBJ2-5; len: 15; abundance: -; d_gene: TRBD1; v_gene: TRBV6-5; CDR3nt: TGTGCCAGCAGTAAGCCCGGGACAGGAGGAGAGACCCAGTACTTC; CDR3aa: CASSKPGTGGETQYF
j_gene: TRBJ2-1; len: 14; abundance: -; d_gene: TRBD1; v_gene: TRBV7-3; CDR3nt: TGTGCCAGCAGCTTAGGAGGGACAGGGTATGAGCAGTTCTTC; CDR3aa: CASSLGGTGYEQFF
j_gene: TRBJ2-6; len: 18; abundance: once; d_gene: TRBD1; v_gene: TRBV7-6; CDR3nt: TGTGCCAGCAGCTTGGGGGACAGGACACTCTCTGGGGCCAACGTCCTGACTTTC; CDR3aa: CASSLGDRTLSGANVLTF
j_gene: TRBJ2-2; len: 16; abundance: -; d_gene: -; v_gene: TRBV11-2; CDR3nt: TGTGCCAGCACCTACCGGGACACCTATTATGGCGGGGAGCTGTTTTTT; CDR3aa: CASTYRDTYYGGELFF
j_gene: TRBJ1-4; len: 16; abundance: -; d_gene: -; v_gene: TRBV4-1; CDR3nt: TGCGCCAGCAGCCGAGAGGCGGGGTGGTCTAATGAAAAACTGTTTTTT; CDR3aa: CASSREAGWSNEKLFF